Shown below are 12 T cell receptor beta chains from a single sample sequenced in a study of T cells expressing NK-cell markers (TCRdb year 2020). The library was prepared using 5' RACE. The sequencing machine was an Illumina HiSeq 2000. Reads reprocessed by TCRdb are summarized as one entry per CDR3 protein sequence, and DNA is absent. In this sample's table one finds over 250,000 distinct CDR3 sequences. The ten largest clones represent around 4% of the sample. The specimen sequenced was blood T cells: a sorted CD56 or NKG2C T cell subset, CD4+ or CD8+ T cells, or bulk PBMC T cells (not recorded which). The receptor set was obtained from a woman between 18 and 70 years old in good health.

V and J are TRBV24-1 and TRBJ2-5; there is no DNA to check the TCRdb D call of TRBD1. CDR1 is KGHDR and CDR2 is SFDVKD in the germline V gene. The CDR3 is 15 residues long. CDR3 sequence: CATSEPGTGQETQYF.

This chain uses TRBV6-2 or TRBV6-3 with TRBJ1-4. Germline CDR1 reads MNHEY; CDR2 reads SVGEGT. This CDR3 contains 17 residues. CDR3 loop: CASSYSRNRGSNEKLFF.

The V gene is TRBV20-1, the J gene TRBJ1-3; TCRdb reports TRBD1, a call that lacks DNA to check it against. CDR1 is DFQATT, CDR2 SNEGSKA, per germline (reference sequence). This CDR3 has 16 amino acids. CDR3 residues: CSARDPWGKTGNTIYF.

V is TRBV12-3 or TRBV12-4 and J is TRBJ1-2; TCRdb's D call, TRBD1, is unchecked because there is no DNA. The length of the CDR3 is 15 residues. The CDR3: CASSRPPQGYYGYTF.

V gene TRBV5-6 combines with J gene TRBJ2-1. Germline CDR1 is SGHDT and CDR2 is YYEEEE. This CDR3 contains 14 residues. CDR3 loop: CASSFENLYNEQFF. The complete variable domain, with remaining parts taken from reference TRBV5-6 and TRBJ2-1, reads DAGVTQSPTHLIKTRGQQVTLRCSPKSGHDTVSWYQQALGQGPQFIFQYYEEEERQRGNFPDRFSGHQFPNYSSELNVNALLLGDSALYLCASSFENLYNEQFFGPGTRLTVL.

The chain couples TRBV28 to TRBJ2-7; lacking DNA, the TRBD2 call made by TCRdb goes unchecked. Per the germline V gene, CDR1 is MDHEN and CDR2 is SYDVKM. This CDR3 has 14 residues. The CDR3 sequence is CASSFGLTSPEQYF.

CDR3 sequence: CASSPHHGGAGYGYTF. The chain uses TRBV18 and TRBJ1-2; the TCRdb call, TRBD1, lacks DNA for checking. This CDR3 has 16 amino acids. Germline loops: CDR1 KGHSH, CDR2 LQKENI.

The gene calls are TRBV30 and TRBJ1-4; as DNA is missing, the TRBD1 call by TCRdb cannot be tested. The CDR3 sequence is 14 residues long. Germline CDR1 is GTSNPN and CDR2 is SVGIG (reference sequence). The CDR3 is CAWGAPSGNEKLFF.

This chain uses TRBV6-1 with TRBJ2-7; the TCRdb call, TRBD1, lacks DNA for checking. Germline V gene data show CDR1 as MNHNS and CDR2 as SASEGT. The CDR3 length is 14 residues. The CDR3 here is CASRNRGYVYEQYF.

The rearrangement links TRBV18 to TRBJ1-1; lacking DNA, the TRBD1 call made by TCRdb goes unchecked. The germline gives CDR1 KGHSH, CDR2 LQKENI. There are 16 residues in the CDR3. The CDR3 is CASSPQGQGGNTEAFF.

The CDR3 region is CASSERTVGGEQFF. This chain joins TRBV7-3 and TRBJ2-1; TCRdb picks TRBD1, but there is no DNA to check that call. This CDR3 is built from 14 residues. Germline loops: CDR1 SGHTA, CDR2 FQGTGA.

The rearrangement links TRBV4-3 to TRBJ2-3; without DNA, the TCRdb call of TRBD2 cannot be checked. The CDR3 totals 18 residues. CDR1 is LGHNA, CDR2 YSLEER, per germline. The CDR3 loop reads CASSQEPGVEGTTDTQYF.